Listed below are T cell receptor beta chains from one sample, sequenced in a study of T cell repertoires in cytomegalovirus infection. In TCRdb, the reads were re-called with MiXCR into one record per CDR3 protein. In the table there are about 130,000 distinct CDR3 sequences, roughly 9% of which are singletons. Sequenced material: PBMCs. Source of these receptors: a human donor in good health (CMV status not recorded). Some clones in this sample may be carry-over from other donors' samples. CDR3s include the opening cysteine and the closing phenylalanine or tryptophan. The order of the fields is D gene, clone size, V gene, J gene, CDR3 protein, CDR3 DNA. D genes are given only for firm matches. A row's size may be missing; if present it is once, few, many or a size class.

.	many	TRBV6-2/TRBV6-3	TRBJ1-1	CASSLEGREAFF	TGTGCCAGCTCATTGGAGGGACGGGAAGCTTTCTTT
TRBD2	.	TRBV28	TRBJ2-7	CASRYPGGRPYEQYF	TGTGCCAGCAGGTACCCGGGGGGGCGCCCGTACGAGCAGTACTTC
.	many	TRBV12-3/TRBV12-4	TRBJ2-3	CASSLTGGPTVTDTQYF	TGTGCCAGCAGTTTAACCGGGGGCCCTACCGTCACAGATACGCAGTATTTT
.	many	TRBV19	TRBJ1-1	CASSTAGMNTEAFF	TGTGCCAGTAGTACAGCAGGTATGAACACTGAAGCTTTCTTT
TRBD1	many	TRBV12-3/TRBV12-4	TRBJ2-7	CASSPGEGQGAKEQYF	TGTGCCAGCAGTCCGGGAGAAGGACAGGGGGCGAAAGAGCAGTACTTC
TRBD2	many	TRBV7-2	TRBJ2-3	CASSSRTSGPTQYF	TGTGCCAGCAGCTCAAGGACTAGCGGGCCAACGCAGTATTTT
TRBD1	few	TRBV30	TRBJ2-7	CAWSGRDRGIGEQYF	TGTGCCTGGAGTGGCCGGGACAGGGGGATTGGCGAGCAGTACTTC
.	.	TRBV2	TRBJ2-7	CASSDVGNEQYF	TGTGCCAGCAGCGACGTGGGAAACGAGCAGTACTTC
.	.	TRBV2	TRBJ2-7	CASSEEGSGESSYEQYF	TGTGCCAGCAGTGAAGAGGGTAGCGGAGAGAGCTCCTACGAGCAGTACTTC
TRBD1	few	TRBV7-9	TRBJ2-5	CASSDRGREETQYF	TGTGCCAGCAGTGACAGGGGACGCGAGGAGACCCAGTACTTC
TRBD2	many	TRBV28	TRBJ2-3	CASSLEPGAGATDTQYF	TGTGCCAGCAGTTTAGAACCCGGAGCGGGAGCCACAGATACGCAGTATTTT
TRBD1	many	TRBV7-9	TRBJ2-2	CASSQNRGSGELFF	TGTGCCAGCAGCCAGAACAGGGGCTCCGGGGAGCTGTTTTTT